The rows below give T cell receptor beta chains drawn from one sample of a study of cytomegalovirus exposure and HLA in healthy donors. Assay used: immunoSEQ multiplex PCR; TCRdb lists only in-frame clones, some missing. This repertoire shows about 130,000 clones, over 75% found once; its top ten account for about 1.8%. Sequenced input: PBMCs. These TCRs come from a boy aged 5-17 years in good health and CMV-seronegative. Each CDR3 is given with its conserved first and last residue. D genes are given only for firm matches. Clone size, where shown, is once, few, many, or a class for clones that have expanded.

V gene: TRBV4-3
clone size: -
D gene: TRBD2
J gene: TRBJ2-2
CDR3 DNA: TGCGCCAGCAGCCAAGAAAGGGGACTAGGCACCGGGGAGCTGTTTTTT
CDR3 protein: CASSQERGLGTGELFF

V gene: TRBV6-6
clone size: -
D gene: TRBD1
J gene: TRBJ2-3
CDR3 DNA: TGTGCCAGCACCGCCGGACAGGTCCCGCAGTATTTT
CDR3 protein: CASTAGQVPQYF

V gene: TRBV5-1
clone size: -
D gene: TRBD2
J gene: TRBJ2-1
CDR3 DNA: TGCGCCAGCAGCTTGGGAGGCGGGAGGACCTCCTACAATGAGCAGTTCTTC
CDR3 protein: CASSLGGGRTSYNEQFF

V gene: TRBV5-3
clone size: -
D gene: -
J gene: TRBJ1-1
CDR3 DNA: TGTGCCAGAAGCTTGGACAGGGCCCTGATTGAAGCTTTCTTT
CDR3 protein: CARSLDRALIEAFF

V gene: TRBV25-1
clone size: -
D gene: -
J gene: TRBJ1-4
CDR3 DNA: TGTGCCAGCAGTGACAGGGGATTGACTAATGAAAAACTGTTTTTT
CDR3 protein: CASSDRGLTNEKLFF

V gene: TRBV5-1
clone size: -
D gene: -
J gene: TRBJ1-4
CDR3 DNA: TGCGCCAGCAGCCCAGCGGGAGAAAAACTGTTTTTT
CDR3 protein: CASSPAGEKLFF

V gene: TRBV19
clone size: -
D gene: TRBD1
J gene: TRBJ2-5
CDR3 DNA: TGTGCCAGTAGTATAGTAGGACAGGGGGCGCTGGGAGAGACCCAGTACTTC
CDR3 protein: CASSIVGQGALGETQYF

V gene: TRBV7-9
clone size: -
D gene: TRBD2
J gene: TRBJ2-1
CDR3 DNA: TGTGCCAGCAGCCGTTTAGCGGGAGGGCATAATGAGCAGTTCTTC
CDR3 protein: CASSRLAGGHNEQFF

V gene: TRBV30
clone size: -
D gene: -
J gene: TRBJ1-4
CDR3 DNA: TGTGCCTGGAGTGTAGGGTTCAGGGGAAATGAAAAACTGTTTTTT
CDR3 protein: CAWSVGFRGNEKLFF

V gene: TRBV6-1
clone size: -
D gene: -
J gene: TRBJ2-3
CDR3 DNA: TGTGCCAGCAGTGAAATTTTGGGGGCCATCACAGATACGCAGTATTTT
CDR3 protein: CASSEILGAITDTQYF

V gene: TRBV4-3
clone size: -
D gene: -
J gene: TRBJ2-1
CDR3 DNA: TGCGCCAGCAGCCAAGAGGAGGGACAGTACAATGAGCAGTTCTTC
CDR3 protein: CASSQEEGQYNEQFF

V gene: TRBV4-3
clone size: -
D gene: TRBD2
J gene: TRBJ2-3
CDR3 DNA: TGCGCCAGCAGCCCATCAGCGGGGGGCACAGATACGCAGTATTTT
CDR3 protein: CASSPSAGGTDTQYF

V gene: TRBV5-1
clone size: -
D gene: TRBD2
J gene: TRBJ2-3
CDR3 DNA: TGCGCCAGCAGCTTGGCCGGGGGGGGCCAAGATACGCAGTATTTT
CDR3 protein: CASSLAGGGQDTQYF

V gene: TRBV9
clone size: -
D gene: -
J gene: TRBJ2-7
CDR3 DNA: TGTGCCAGCAGCAACCACCAACTAGACCTAACCTACGAGCAGTACTTC
CDR3 protein: CASSNHQLDLTYEQYF

V gene: TRBV5-4
clone size: -
D gene: -
J gene: TRBJ2-7
CDR3 DNA: TGTGCCAGCAGCCAGAAGGTGACTCCCTACGAGCAGTACTTC
CDR3 protein: CASSQKVTPYEQYF

V gene: TRBV30
clone size: -
D gene: -
J gene: TRBJ1-1
CDR3 DNA: TGTGCCTGGAGTGTACCGGGAGGGGCAAACACTGAAGCTTTCTTT
CDR3 protein: CAWSVPGGANTEAFF

V gene: TRBV28
clone size: -
D gene: -
J gene: TRBJ1-5
CDR3 DNA: TGTGCCAGCAGTCGATCGGGTCAGCCCCAGCATTTT
CDR3 protein: CASSRSGQPQHF

V gene: TRBV4-3
clone size: -
D gene: -
J gene: TRBJ1-4
CDR3 DNA: TGCGCCAGCAGCCAAGATGGAAGGGGGTGGGAAAAACTGTTTTTT
CDR3 protein: CASSQDGRGWEKLFF

V gene: TRBV6-6
clone size: -
D gene: -
J gene: TRBJ2-7
CDR3 DNA: TGTGCCAGCACTTCGGGGGGCGGCTACGAGCAGTACTTC
CDR3 protein: CASTSGGGYEQYF

V gene: TRBV6-5
clone size: -
D gene: TRBD1
J gene: TRBJ1-4
CDR3 DNA: TGTGCCAGCAGCCGGGGACAGGCAATTAATGAAAAACTGTTTTTT
CDR3 protein: CASSRGQAINEKLFF

V gene: TRBV27
clone size: -
D gene: -
J gene: TRBJ1-1
CDR3 DNA: TGTGCCAGCAGTTTGGGGGGGAGCCCTGAAGCTTTCTTT
CDR3 protein: CASSLGGSPEAFF

V gene: TRBV30
clone size: -
D gene: TRBD2
J gene: TRBJ2-7
CDR3 DNA: TGTGCCTGTGCCCCAGGACTAGTCGGCGAGCAGTACTTC
CDR3 protein: CACAPGLVGEQYF

V gene: TRBV7-9
clone size: -
D gene: TRBD2
J gene: TRBJ2-7
CDR3 DNA: TGTGCCAGCAGCTTTGTAGCGGGAGGAAACGACGAGCAGTACTTC
CDR3 protein: CASSFVAGGNDEQYF

V gene: TRBV5-1
clone size: -
D gene: TRBD2
J gene: TRBJ2-3
CDR3 DNA: TGCGCCAGCAGCCCGGAGCGGGAGGATACGCAGTATTTT
CDR3 protein: CASSPEREDTQYF

V gene: TRBV4-2
clone size: few
D gene: -
J gene: TRBJ1-1
CDR3 DNA: TGTGCCAGCAGCCAATACGGGAACACTGAAGCTTTCTTT
CDR3 protein: CASSQYGNTEAFF

V gene: TRBV18
clone size: -
D gene: -
J gene: TRBJ2-7
CDR3 DNA: TGTGCCAGCTCATCGGGAACCTCTACCTACGAGCAGTACTTC
CDR3 protein: CASSSGTSTYEQYF

V gene: TRBV14
clone size: -
D gene: TRBD2
J gene: TRBJ2-1
CDR3 DNA: TGTGCCAGCAGCCCCGGGACTAGCGGGGCTGAGCAGTTCTTC
CDR3 protein: CASSPGTSGAEQFF

V gene: TRBV11-2
clone size: -
D gene: -
J gene: TRBJ2-7
CDR3 DNA: TGTGCCAGCAGCTTAGGGGCAGCCTCCTACGAGCAGTACTTC
CDR3 protein: CASSLGAASYEQYF

V gene: TRBV5-8
clone size: few
D gene: TRBD1
J gene: TRBJ2-2
CDR3 DNA: TGTGCCAGCAGCCCCGGGACAGGGGTCCCCGGGGAGCTGTTTTTT
CDR3 protein: CASSPGTGVPGELFF

V gene: TRBV25-1
clone size: -
D gene: TRBD1
J gene: TRBJ1-1
CDR3 DNA: TGTGCCAGCAGACAGACAGGGGGCTTCACTGAAGCTTTCTTT
CDR3 protein: CASRQTGGFTEAFF

V gene: TRBV7-6
clone size: few
D gene: -
J gene: TRBJ2-2
CDR3 DNA: TGTGCCAGCAGCGAGGGCTCCGGGGAGCTGTTTTTT
CDR3 protein: CASSEGSGELFF

V gene: TRBV15
clone size: -
D gene: TRBD2
J gene: TRBJ2-1
CDR3 DNA: TGTGCCACCAGCAGAGAGGGCCCTAGCGGGAGGGCCGGGGATGAGCAGTTCTTC
CDR3 protein: CATSREGPSGRAGDEQFF

V gene: TRBV19
clone size: -
D gene: TRBD1
J gene: TRBJ1-6
CDR3 DNA: TGTGCCAGTAGTTCGACCGGGACAGGGTATAATTCACCCCTCCACTTT
CDR3 protein: CASSSTGTGYNSPLHF

V gene: TRBV7-2
clone size: few
D gene: TRBD2
J gene: TRBJ2-1
CDR3 DNA: TGTGCCAGCAGCCAACCAAAAAGACTAGCGCCCAATGAGCAGTTCTTC
CDR3 protein: CASSQPKRLAPNEQFF

V gene: TRBV19
clone size: -
D gene: -
J gene: TRBJ2-7
CDR3 DNA: TGTGCCAGTAGTATTGACACCTCCCTCCCCTACGAGCAGTACTTC
CDR3 protein: CASSIDTSLPYEQYF

V gene: TRBV10-1
clone size: -
D gene: -
J gene: TRBJ2-1
CDR3 DNA: TGCGCCAGCGAGGCGGCGGAACTGAACAATGAGCAGTTCTTC
CDR3 protein: CASEAAELNNEQFF

V gene: TRBV4-1
clone size: -
D gene: -
J gene: TRBJ2-7
CDR3 DNA: TGCGCCAGCAGCCAACAACCCCGGGCTAGCAGAACCTACGAGCAGTACTTC
CDR3 protein: CASSQQPRASRTYEQYF

V gene: TRBV4-3
clone size: -
D gene: -
J gene: TRBJ1-1
CDR3 DNA: TGCGCCAGCAGCCAAGCTACTGCGGGGGACACTGAAGCTTTCTTT
CDR3 protein: CASSQATAGDTEAFF

V gene: TRBV6-1
clone size: -
D gene: TRBD2
J gene: TRBJ2-1
CDR3 DNA: TGTGCCACCAGCGGGAGATACAATGAGCAGTTCTTC
CDR3 protein: CATSGRYNEQFF

V gene: TRBV4-1
clone size: few
D gene: TRBD1
J gene: TRBJ2-5
CDR3 DNA: TGCGCCAGCAGCCACTCAACCCGGGACAGGGGTCTCCAAGAGACCCAGTACTTC
CDR3 protein: CASSHSTRDRGLQETQYF

V gene: TRBV2
clone size: -
D gene: -
J gene: TRBJ2-1
CDR3 DNA: TGTGCCAGCAGTAGCCAGGGTATGTCAATTGATGAGCAGTTCTTC
CDR3 protein: CASSSQGMSIDEQFF

V gene: TRBV5-1
clone size: -
D gene: -
J gene: TRBJ1-4
CDR3 DNA: TGCGCCAGCAGCTTCCAGGGGACTAATGAAAAACTGTTTTTT
CDR3 protein: CASSFQGTNEKLFF

V gene: TRBV14
clone size: -
D gene: TRBD1
J gene: TRBJ2-1
CDR3 DNA: TGTGCCAGCAGCCCGCGACAGGGGGGGAATGAGCAGTTCTTC
CDR3 protein: CASSPRQGGNEQFF

V gene: TRBV5-1
clone size: -
D gene: TRBD2
J gene: TRBJ2-7
CDR3 DNA: TGCGCCAGCAGCTTGGCTCAGCGAAGACTAGCGGGGCTGCCCTCCTACGAGCAGTACTTC
CDR3 protein: CASSLAQRRLAGLPSYEQYF

V gene: TRBV7-8
clone size: -
D gene: TRBD1
J gene: TRBJ2-7
CDR3 DNA: TGTGCCAGCCGTAACAGGGGTGACAACGAGCAGTACTTC
CDR3 protein: CASRNRGDNEQYF

V gene: TRBV9
clone size: -
D gene: TRBD1
J gene: TRBJ2-2
CDR3 DNA: TGTGCCAGCAGCCCAGGGGGTGGGCACCTCACCGGGGAGCTGTTTTTT
CDR3 protein: CASSPGGGHLTGELFF

V gene: TRBV6-4
clone size: -
D gene: -
J gene: TRBJ1-1
CDR3 DNA: TGTGCCAGCAAAGGCGGAAGGACTGAAGCTTTCTTT
CDR3 protein: CASKGGRTEAFF

V gene: TRBV4-3
clone size: few
D gene: -
J gene: TRBJ2-2
CDR3 DNA: TGCGCCAGCAGCCAACGGTCAGGGCTCTCCGGGGAGCTGTTTTTT
CDR3 protein: CASSQRSGLSGELFF

V gene: TRBV7-8
clone size: -
D gene: TRBD2
J gene: TRBJ2-7
CDR3 DNA: TGTGCCAGCAGCTTTGGACTAGCGGAATATTCTATCTACGAGCAGTACTTC
CDR3 protein: CASSFGLAEYSIYEQYF

V gene: TRBV9
clone size: -
D gene: -
J gene: TRBJ2-7
CDR3 DNA: TGTGCCAGCAGCGGCGGGACAGCCTCCTACGAGCAGTACTTC
CDR3 protein: CASSGGTASYEQYF

V gene: TRBV19
clone size: -
D gene: TRBD1
J gene: TRBJ2-7
CDR3 DNA: TGTGCCAGTAGTGGGGGGACAGGGAGGAGCTCCTACGAGCAGTACTTC
CDR3 protein: CASSGGTGRSSYEQYF